These T cell receptor beta chains were read from a single sample in a study of T cell repertoires in cytomegalovirus infection. TCRdb re-analysed the reads in MiXCR, keeping a single row per CDR3 protein. The table lists around 240,000 distinct CDR3 sequences, 20% to 25% of them singletons. Sequenced: CD8+ T cells from PBMCs. The source of these receptors is a human donor in good health (CMV status not recorded). Some clones in this sample may be carry-over from other donors' samples. Both conserved end residues are part of each CDR3. A D gene is named only where the DNA matches it firmly. Size values are once, few and many counts, or a class for expanded clones, and some rows have none.

V	size	D	J	CDR3	DNA
TRBV7-8	many	TRBD1	TRBJ2-1	CASSLPEQGANEQFF	TGTGCCAGCAGCCTCCCCGAGCAGGGGGCAAATGAGCAGTTCTTC
TRBV28	.	.	TRBJ2-1	CASSLRTVYYNEQFF	TGTGCCAGCAGTCTCAGGACAGTTTATTACAATGAGCAGTTCTTC
TRBV4-2	.	.	TRBJ1-1	CASSQNGYTEAFF	TGTGCCAGCAGCCAAAACGGATACACTGAAGCTTTCTTT
TRBV5-1	.	.	TRBJ2-7	CASSLATGTYEQYF	TGCGCCAGCAGCTTGGCCACAGGAACCTACGAGCAGTACTTC
TRBV12-3/TRBV12-4	many	.	TRBJ1-1	CASSPGPLLSEAFF	TGTGCCAGCAGTCCGGGACCCCTATTGTCTGAAGCTTTCTTT
TRBV5-4	.	.	TRBJ2-1	CASSFGAVNEQFF	TGTGCCAGCAGCTTTGGGGCTGTCAATGAGCAGTTCTTC
TRBV20-1	.	TRBD2	TRBJ2-7	CSARALAGGLYEQYF	TGCAGTGCTAGAGCACTAGCGGGGGGTTTATACGAGCAGTACTTC
TRBV20-1	few	TRBD2	TRBJ2-3	CSARDFGLAGVTDTQYF	TGCAGTGCTAGAGATTTTGGACTAGCGGGGGTCACAGATACGCAGTATTTT
TRBV20-1	.	.	TRBJ2-1	CSARGDSIEQFF	TGCAGTGCTAGAGGGGACTCGATTGAGCAGTTCTTC
TRBV7-2	many	.	TRBJ1-2	CASSLEPADGGYTF	TGTGCCAGCAGCTTAGAACCCGCGGATGGCGGCTACACCTTC
TRBV28	many	.	TRBJ1-2	CASSSNYPDRPNYGYTF	TGTGCCAGCAGTTCCAACTACCCGGACAGACCTAACTATGGCTACACCTTC
TRBV2	.	TRBD1	TRBJ1-6	CATATGGIQSLHF	TGTGCCACCGCGACAGGGGGAATTCAATCCCTCCACTTT